The next 32 T cell receptor beta chains were all read from a single sample in a study of T cell responses to AZD1222 COVID-19 vaccine. Method: immunoSEQ multiplex PCR; TCRdb's copy keeps in-frame clones and lacks some. The sample lists about 130,000 clones, about 90% occurring once. The source was peripheral blood, collected on day 0 of AZD1222 vaccination. These receptor sequences come from an adult in good health.

This clone occurred many times. The rearrangement joins TRBV29-1 to TRBJ2-7, with a weak D call TRBD1 (5 bases). The length of the CDR3 is 16 residues. Germline V gene sequence: CDR1 SQVTM, CDR2 ANQGSEA. Trimming took 4 bases from V and 0 from J, leaving 19 bases between them. The CDR3 region is CSVVGPQGINSYEQYF. In nucleotides, the CDR3 is TGCAGCGTTGTGGGGCCCCAGGGAATTAACTCCTACGAGCAGTACTTC.

This chain uses TRBV29-1 with TRBJ1-1; TRBD1 agrees at 9 bases. CDR3 length equals 14 residues. Trimming removed 5 bases from V and 3 bases from J; junction bases left unmatched: 7. Germline-derived CDR1 and CDR2 are SQVTM and ANQGSEA. The CDR3 protein is CSVITGGRYTEAFF. The CDR3 DNA reads TGCAGCGTTATAACAGGGGGCAGATACACTGAAGCTTTCTTT.

Of note for this clone: At one end, the junction sequence differs from germline, possibly due to a read error. The chain joins TRBV6-5 to TRBJ1-3; D might be TRBD1 (6 bases). Germline V gives CDR1 MNHEY, CDR2 SVGAGI. The CDR3 totals 11 residues. The CDR3 DNA follows: TGTGCCAGCAGTTCCCAAGACAGGTTCATATGG. Translated: CASSSQDRFIW.

The chain couples TRBV13 to TRBJ2-5; 7 positions agree with TRBD1. The V gene's germline CDR1 is PRHDT and CDR2 FYEKMQ (reference sequence). CDR3 length: 16 amino acids. Germline trimming cut 3 bases from V and 2 bases from J; bases unmatched to any gene: 9. This CDR3 is CASSFNKQGPQETQYF. The CDR3, as DNA: TGTGCCAGCAGCTTTAATAAACAGGGGCCTCAAGAGACCCAGTACTTC.

This clone was seen a single time. The rearrangement uses TRBV12-5 and TRBJ2-3, with 7 bases matching TRBD2. Germline loops: CDR1 LGHNT, CDR2 FRNRAP. V lost 2 bases, J lost 0 bases, and 26 bases stayed unmatched. The CDR3 loop spans 23 amino acids. DNA of the CDR3: TGTGCTAGTGGTTTGCCCACTCACTCCCGAGGTGCTAGCGGTGGACCTAGCACAGATACGCAGTATTTT. This codes for CASGLPTHSRGASGGPSTDTQYF.

In its sample, this clone was seen once. J is TRBJ1-5 and V is TRBV4-2; a weak D match, TRBD1 (6 bases). V shed 1 base and J shed 6 bases, with 13 bases lying between them. This CDR3 has 15 residues. Germline-derived CDR1 and CDR2 are LGHNA and YNFKEQ. This CDR3 is CASSQAPGASQPQHF. The CDR3 bases are TGTGCCAGCAGCCAAGCACCAGGGGCGAGTCAGCCCCAGCATTTT.

This rearrangement joins TRBV9 to TRBJ2-1, with a possible D match to TRBD1 (6 bases). The CDR3 sequence is 15 residues long. Trimming took off 2 bases at V and 6 bases at J, with 15 bases between the two ends. Germline CDR1 reads SGDLS; CDR2 reads YYNGEE. The CDR3 nucleotides are TGTGCCAGCAGCGTTCTGGCAGGGGTAGGCAATGAGCAGTTCTTC. Residues: CASSVLAGVGNEQFF.

The gene calls are TRBV6-5 and TRBJ2-2, with 7 bases identical to TRBD2. This CDR3 comprises 15 residues. CDR1 MNHEY and CDR2 SVGAGI come from the germline V gene. Germline trimming cut 0 bases from V and 7 bases from J; bases unmatched to any gene: 5. The CDR3 reads CASSYSAGEVGELFF. In DNA form, the CDR3 reads TGTGCCAGCAGTTACTCGGCGGGAGAAGTCGGGGAGCTGTTTTTT.

The chain couples TRBV5-1 to TRBJ2-7; tentative D call: TRBD1 (6 bases). The V end was cut by 4 bases, the J end by 3 bases, with 11 bases between. Germline V gene sequence: CDR1 SGHRS, CDR2 YFSETQ. This CDR3 has 13 amino acids. The CDR3 nucleotides are TGCGCCAGCAGCCCCCGGGACAACTACGAGCAGTACTTC. Translated: CASSPRDNYEQYF. The entire variable domain, with the rest obtained from reference TRBV5-1 and TRBJ2-7, is as follows: KAGVTQTPRYLIKTRGQQVTLSCSPISGHRSVSWYQQTPGQGLQFLFEYFSETQRNKGNFPGRFSGRQFSNSRSEMNVSTLELGDSALYLCASSPRDNYEQYFGPGTRLTVT.

V gene TRBV6-2 or TRBV6-3 combines with J gene TRBJ1-3; D remains ambiguous. The CDR3 loop spans 15 amino acids. CDR1 and CDR2 (germline): MNHEY, SVGEGT. Trimming left V 0 bases short and J 0 bases short, with 6 bases between. The CDR3 coding sequence is TGTGCCAGCAGTTACTCGCGAGTCTCTGGAAACACCATATATTTT. As protein: CASSYSRVSGNTIYF.

The chain links TRBV2 to TRBJ2-3, with 8 bases lining up with TRBD2. CDR1 is SNHLY and CDR2 is FYNNEI in the germline V gene. V dropped 10 bases and J dropped 0; count of bases not matched to a gene: 18. CDR3 size: 18 residues. The CDR3 loop reads CATGGAWGSGGSTDTQYF. In DNA, the CDR3 is TGTGCCACCGGGGGGGCCTGGGGCAGCGGGGGAAGCACAGATACGCAGTATTTT.

J is TRBJ1-2 and V is TRBV19, with D tentatively TRBD1 (6 bases). This CDR3 contains 13 residues. The ends were cut back, 7 bases at V and 3 bases at J, with 12 bases in the middle. Germline CDR1 is LNHDA and CDR2 is SQIVND (reference sequence). The CDR3: CASTYPGDYGYTF. The CDR3 DNA is TGTGCCAGTACCTATCCAGGGGACTATGGCTACACCTTC.

V and J are TRBV28 and TRBJ1-4, with D maybe TRBD1 (5 bases). Germline V lookup: CDR1 MDHEN, CDR2 SYDVKM. The CDR3 covers 16 residues. Trimming cost V 5 bases and J 0 bases, with 13 bases left between them. The CDR3 spells CASSLSDSATNEKLFF. CDR3 sequence (DNA): TGTGCCAGCAGTCTATCAGACAGCGCAACTAATGAAAAACTGTTTTTT. Full variable domain (remainder filled in from reference TRBV28 and TRBJ1-4): DVKVTQSSRYLVKRTGEKVFLECVQDMDHENMFWYRQDPGLGLRLIYFSYDVKMKEKGDIPEGYSVSREKKERFSLILESASTNQTSMYLCASSLSDSATNEKLFFGSGTQLSVL.

V gene TRBV19 combines with J gene TRBJ1-4, with a tentative D call TRBD1 (6 bases). Germline assignment: CDR1 LNHDA and CDR2 SQIVND (reference sequence). With 4 bases removed from V and 2 bases from J, the gap between germline ends came to 11 bases. The CDR3 is made up of 15 amino acids. The chain's CDR3 is CASSRNRATNEKLFF. CDR3 DNA sequence: TGTGCCAGTAGTAGAAACAGGGCGACTAATGAAAAACTGTTTTTT.

V and J are TRBV2 and TRBJ2-2, with 7 bases fitting TRBD2. V shed 8 bases, J shed 6 bases, and the junction held 6 bases outside the gene matches. The germline V gene encodes CDR1 SNHLY and CDR2 FYNNEI. The CDR3 has 13 amino acids. CDR3 amino acids: CASGKGRAGELFF. CDR3 sequence (DNA): TGTGCCAGCGGCAAGGGGAGGGCCGGGGAGCTGTTTTTT.

The rearrangement links TRBV7-3 to TRBJ1-3; the match to TRBD1 covers 8 bases. The CDR3 has 13 amino acids. The V and J ends lost 5 bases and 14 bases, in that order; junction bases with no gene match: 11. Germline V gene data show CDR1 as SGHTA and CDR2 as FQGTGA. The CDR3 loop reads CASSPTPGQGLYF. CDR3 bases: TGTGCCAGCAGCCCAACCCCTGGACAGGGATTATATTTT.

J is TRBJ1-1 and V is TRBV19; maybe TRBD1 (6 bases). Looked up from germline, CDR1 is LNHDA and CDR2 is SQIVND (reference sequence). V lost 5 bases, J lost 7 bases, and 20 bases lay in between. There are 15 residues in the CDR3. CDR3 DNA: TGTGCCAGTAGTTTCGGGCCTAGGGGGGTCTATGAAGCTTTCTTT. As protein: CASSFGPRGVYEAFF.

This rearrangement joins TRBV5-1 to TRBJ1-5, with D uncertain. The CDR3 totals 13 residues. Germline assignment: CDR1 SGHRS and CDR2 YFSETQ. Trimming removed 5 bases from V and 3 bases from J, with 9 bases in between. The CDR3 DNA reads as TGCGCCAGCAGTGTGGCGCCCAATCAGCCCCAGCATTTT. It codes for CASSVAPNQPQHF.

The V gene is TRBV3-1 (or the pseudogene TRBV3-2), the J gene TRBJ1-2; 8 positions match TRBD1. This CDR3 spans 15 amino acids. The germline gives CDR1 LGHDT, CDR2 YNNKEL (reference sequence). V shed 4 bases, J shed 4 bases, and the junction held 8 bases outside the gene matches. CDR3 bases: TGTGCCAGCAGCCCTGAGGACAGGGACCCCTATGGCTACACCTTC. Protein product: CASSPEDRDPYGYTF.

CDR3 coding DNA: TGTGCCAGCAGCTTGGAGGGGACAGGGGGGGTGGTAGCTTTCTTT. The encoded protein is CASSLEGTGGVVAFF. The rearrangement links TRBV5-5 to TRBJ1-1, with 11 bases lining up with TRBD1. V was pared by 0 bases and J by 10 bases, with 8 bases of the junction left unmatched. Germline lookup yields CDR1 SGHKS and CDR2 YYEKEE (reference sequence). The CDR3 has 15 amino acids. Supplemented by reference TRBV5-5 and TRBJ1-1, the full variable domain reads DAGVTQSPTHLIKTRGQQVTLRCSPISGHKSVSWYQQVLGQGPQFIFQYYEKEERGRGNFPDRFSARQFPNYSSELNVNALLLGDSALYLCASSLEGTGGVVAFFGQGTRLTVV.

The chain recombines TRBV12-3 or TRBV12-4 with TRBJ1-1; tentative D call: TRBD1 (5 bases). Trimming removed 3 bases from V and 1 base from J, with 6 bases in between. The CDR3 loop spans 13 amino acids. The CDR3 DNA is TGTGCCAGCAGTTTGACAGAGAACACTGAAGCTTTCTTT. It specifies CASSLTENTEAFF.

The chain employs TRBV10-1 and TRBJ2-2; D call uncertain. CDR3 size: 16 residues. The germline gives CDR1 WNHNN, CDR2 SYGVQD (reference sequence). V lost 2 bases to trimming and J lost 6 bases, with 16 bases between them. The CDR3 loop reads CASSEASYRTAGELFF. CDR3 DNA: TGCGCCAGCAGTGAGGCAAGCTATCGAACGGCCGGGGAGCTGTTTTTT.

This clone occurred once. The chain recombines TRBV5-6 with TRBJ1-2, with D hard to call. CDR1 is SGHDT and CDR2 is YYEEEE in the germline V gene. The length of the CDR3 is 12 residues. V lost 4 bases, J lost 7 bases, and 11 bases lay in between. The CDR3 region has the DNA TGTGCCAGCAGCCCTGGCCCCGTTGGCTACACCTTC. Translating it yields CASSPGPVGYTF.

The chain has TRBV4-2 and TRBJ1-5; 10 bases line up with TRBD1. The CDR3 extends over 19 amino acids. The V segment lost 4 bases and the J segment 6 bases; nucleotides outside the gene matches: 18. Germline V gene data show CDR1 as LGHNA and CDR2 as YNFKEQ. CDR3 loop: CASSPVGTGAPRQRQPQHF. CDR3 in DNA: TGTGCCAGCAGCCCTGTCGGGACAGGGGCACCTCGCCAACGTCAGCCCCAGCATTTT.

The chain carries TRBV19 and TRBJ1-6; D is possibly TRBD1 (5 bases). The CDR3 is made up of 13 amino acids. The V end lost 6 bases, the J end lost 7 bases, and 10 bases lay between the germline ends. Germline values: CDR1 LNHDA, CDR2 SQIVND (reference sequence). The CDR3 DNA is TGTGCCAGTAGGGGGACCGCAAATTCACCCCTCCACTTT. It encodes CASRGTANSPLHF.

This chain uses TRBV3-1 (or the pseudogene TRBV3-2) with TRBJ2-2; 10 nucleotides line up with TRBD1. CDR3 size: 15 residues. J gave up 4 bases and V 4 bases, and 3 bases lay outside the gene matches. Germline V gene data show CDR1 as LGHDT and CDR2 as YNNKEL (reference sequence). CDR3 loop: CASSPWDRGTGELFF. The CDR3 DNA follows: TGTGCCAGCAGCCCCTGGGACAGGGGCACCGGGGAGCTGTTTTTT.

This chain connects TRBV19 to TRBJ1-2, with 7 bases aligning to TRBD1. J was trimmed by 5 bases and V by 6 bases; bases with no gene match: 24. Germline loops: CDR1 LNHDA, CDR2 SQIVND (reference sequence). This CDR3 is built from 19 residues. For the CDR3, the DNA is TGTGCCAGTAGCCCCAGGGGAAAAGGGGGCGTTCCGGCCATTTATGGCTACACCTTC. This translates into CASSPRGKGGVPAIYGYTF.

This chain joins TRBV5-1 and TRBJ1-1, with 8 bases fitting TRBD1. The CDR3 has 18 residues. V was clipped by 0 bases and J by 4 bases; unmatched bases: 14. Germline lookup yields CDR1 SGHRS and CDR2 YFSETQ. CDR3 sequence reads: CASSLVEGPATGVTEAFF. DNA of the CDR3: TGCGCCAGCAGCTTGGTTGAAGGACCCGCGACAGGGGTCACTGAAGCTTTCTTT.

This clone was seen only once. This rearrangement joins TRBV11-1 to TRBJ2-3, with D possibly matching TRBD2 (5 bases). Trimming left V 1 base short and J 8 bases short, with 10 bases between. CDR1 is SGHAT, CDR2 FQDESV, per germline (reference sequence). This CDR3 is built from 13 residues. The CDR3 coding sequence is TGTGCCAGCAGCTTAGGGCTAGCCGGTACGCAGTATTTT. Protein sequence: CASSLGLAGTQYF.

The rearrangement uses TRBV3-1 (or the pseudogene TRBV3-2) and TRBJ1-2, with D possibly matching TRBD1 (6 bases). V lost 5 bases to trimming and J lost 2 bases, with 9 bases between them. The CDR3 sequence is 13 residues long. Germline V gives CDR1 LGHDT, CDR2 YNNKEL (reference sequence). CDR3 in DNA: TGTGCCAGCAGCGGGGACATCAACTATGGCTACACCTTC. Protein: CASSGDINYGYTF.

V is TRBV5-6 and J is TRBJ1-4; D not resolved. V shed 0 bases and J shed 8 bases, with 8 bases lying between them. The CDR3 has 13 amino acids. The V gene's germline CDR1 is SGHDT and CDR2 YYEEEE. The CDR3 DNA reads as TGTGCCAGCAGCTTGGGAGGGCGGGAAAAACTGTTTTTT. Residues: CASSLGGREKLFF.

This rearrangement joins TRBV4-2 to TRBJ1-5; D unclear. Germline V gene lookup returns CDR1 LGHNA and CDR2 YNFKEQ. V lost 0 bases and J 5 bases, leaving 5 bases between the germline ends. The length of the CDR3 is 13 residues. This CDR3 is CASSQDSDQPQHF. Here the CDR3 DNA reads TGTGCCAGCAGCCAAGATTCGGATCAGCCCCAGCATTTT.